The next 22 T cell receptor beta chains were all read from a single sample in a study of patients and donors after allogeneic stem cell transplantation. From the RT-PCR reads, TCRdb called clonotypes with MiXCR, one entry per CDR3 protein. Found here are roughly 960,000 distinct CDR3 sequences, roughly 17% of them singletons; the top ten hold 5.5% to 6.5%. Sequenced sample: blood, either unsorted or a sorted T cell fraction (not recorded which). The receptors derive from a human donor who was either an allogeneic HSCT recipient or a stem cell or donor lymphocyte infusion donor (not recorded which). It is not recorded whose cells these are; they may come from a transplant donor.

The gene calls are TRBV20-1 and TRBJ2-3; TRBD2 might be the D (6 bases). The germline CDR1 and CDR2 sequences are DFQATT and SNEGSKA (reference sequence). The CDR3 spans 14 residues. V dropped 3 bases and J dropped 2 bases, with 12 bases sitting between them. DNA for the CDR3: TGCAGTGCTAGCCTAGGACTACCCACAGATACGCAGTATTTT. It translates to CSASLGLPTDTQYF.

This clonotype was seen a few times. The rearrangement uses TRBV7-2 and TRBJ1-2, with D hard to call. The germline CDR1 and CDR2 sequences are SGHTA and FQGNSA. Between the trimmed V and J ends, which lost 4 bases and 3 bases, there was a span of 9 bases. CDR3 length: 13 amino acids. CDR3 sequence: CASSYHKDYGYTF. DNA for the CDR3: TGTGCCAGCAGCTACCATAAGGACTATGGCTACACCTTC. The variable domain in full, with the rest retrieved from reference TRBV7-2 and TRBJ1-2, is GAGVSQSPSNKVTEKGKDVELRCDPISGHTALYWYRQSLGQGLEFLIYFQGNSAPDKSGLPSDRFSAERTGGSVSTLTIQRTQQEDSAVYLCASSYHKDYGYTFGSGTRLTVV.

This chain connects TRBV20-1 to TRBJ2-3; 8 positions agree with TRBD1. In germline, CDR1 is DFQATT, CDR2 SNEGSKA (reference sequence). The CDR3 consists of 17 residues. Trimming at V came to 3 bases and at J to 2 bases, leaving 13 bases not matched to a gene. The CDR3 is CSASKPSGQADTDTQYF. The CDR3 nucleotides are TGCAGTGCTAGTAAACCCTCGGGACAGGCAGACACAGATACGCAGTATTTT.

In its sample, this clonotype was seen a few times. J is TRBJ1-5 and V is TRBV20-1; 10 bases fit TRBD1. CDR3 length: 14 residues. With 5 bases clipped from V and 6 bases from J, the junction kept 7 bases outside the gene matches. Germline loops: CDR1 DFQATT, CDR2 SNEGSKA (reference sequence). The CDR3 nucleotides read TGCAGTGCTCTCGCCGGGACAGGGGCTCAGCCCCAGCATTTT. It yields the protein CSALAGTGAQPQHF.

The rearrangement joins TRBV11-2 to TRBJ2-6; 11 positions match TRBD1. The CDR3 spans 19 residues. Germline CDR1 reads SGHAT; CDR2 reads FQNNGV. Unmatched junction bases numbered 8, after V lost 2 bases and J lost 2 bases. The DNA for the CDR3 is TGTGCCAGCAGCTTAAGAACCGGACAGGGGGCTGCTGGGGCCAACGTCCTGACTTTC. This gives the protein CASSLRTGQGAAGANVLTF.

J is TRBJ2-1 and V is TRBV12-3 or TRBV12-4; TRBD2 might be the D (5 bases). This CDR3 contains 14 residues. The germline V and J ends were trimmed by 6 bases and 2 bases, with 11 bases remaining between them. As DNA, the CDR3 is TGTGCCAGCAGCACAACTAGGCCCTACAATGAGCAGTTCTTC. It is translated as CASSTTRPYNEQFF.

The V gene is TRBV6-1, the J gene TRBJ2-1, with 12 bases identical to TRBD2. The CDR3 has 16 amino acids. The V gene's germline CDR1 is MNHNS and CDR2 SASEGT. J lost 9 bases, V lost 2 bases, and 8 bases had no gene match. CDR3 region: CASSEQLAGGPGEQFF. The CDR3 DNA follows: TGTGCCAGCAGTGAACAGCTAGCGGGAGGGCCAGGTGAGCAGTTCTTC.

For this clonotype: The junction differs from germline at one of its ends, possibly a read error. This chain links TRBV12-3 or TRBV12-4 with TRBJ1-5, with 9 bases identical to TRBD1. There are 14 residues in the CDR3. CDR3 sequence reads: CASRQTGTGPVTDF. CDR3 nucleotide sequence: TGTGCCAGCAGACAGACCGGGACAGGGCCCGTCACGGATTTT.

This clonotype was recorded a few times. The J gene is TRBJ1-5, the V gene TRBV6-1; TRBD1 matches 7 bases. Germline trimming cut 6 bases from V and 1 base from J; bases unmatched to any gene: 6. This CDR3 has 15 amino acids. Germline V gene sequence: CDR1 MNHNS, CDR2 SASEGT. The CDR3 DNA reads as TGTGCCAGCAGGCCCGACAGGGCCAGCAATCAGCCCCAGCATTTT. It encodes CASRPDRASNQPQHF.

This clonotype was found once. The chain uses TRBV9 and TRBJ2-7; TRBD2 agrees at 10 bases. With V trimmed by 0 bases and J by 6 bases, 3 bases remained unmatched. This CDR3 comprises 14 residues. Per germline, CDR1 SGDLS and CDR2 YYNGEE. In nucleotides, the CDR3 is TGTGCCAGCAGCGTAGATGCTAGCGGGAGCGAGCAGTACTTC. Its translation is CASSVDASGSEQYF.

The sample holds a few counts of this clonotype. The rearrangement joins TRBV12-5 to TRBJ2-1; 7 bases fit TRBD2. In germline, CDR1 is LGHNT, CDR2 FRNRAP. The trim removed 5 bases at V and 8 bases at J, leaving 15 bases unmatched. This CDR3 region has 16 residues. Here the CDR3 DNA reads TGTGCTAGTGGTCCCCTGGTCCAGCCGGGGGGTCATGAGCAGTTCTTC. Encoded protein: CASGPLVQPGGHEQFF.

This clonotype was counted many times. This chain connects TRBV10-3 to TRBJ1-6; D is ambiguous. The V gene lost 10 bases and the J gene lost 6 bases, with 10 bases spanning the gap. CDR1 is ENHRY and CDR2 is SYGVKD in the germline V gene. The CDR3 length is 12 residues. CDR3 sequence: CATESGNSPLHF. The DNA for the CDR3 is TGTGCCACTGAATCGGGTAATTCACCCCTCCACTTT.

This clonotype appeared a few times. In nucleotides, the CDR3 is TGCGCCAGCAGCCAAGAATTCGCGACTAGCGGACACGGGGAGACCCAGTACTTC. This translates into CASSQEFATSGHGETQYF. The chain recombines TRBV4-1 with TRBJ2-5; 9 bases are a match to TRBD2. The trim removed 0 bases at V and 5 bases at J, leaving 13 bases unmatched. Germline V gene sequence: CDR1 MGHRA, CDR2 YSYEKL. The CDR3 is 18 amino acids.

The chain combines TRBV30 with TRBJ2-3; D is unclear. Germline V gene data show CDR1 as GTSNPN and CDR2 as SVGIG (reference sequence). The CDR3 length is 10 residues. The germline V and J ends were trimmed by 3 bases and 14 bases, with 12 bases remaining between them. The chain's CDR3 is CAWSAAIMYF. The CDR3 DNA is TGTGCCTGGAGCGCCGCGATCATGTATTTT.

The V and J genes are TRBV3-1 and TRBJ1-1; 10 nucleotides match TRBD1. The junction had 4 bases not matched to a gene; V was cut back by 1 base and J by 2 bases. Germline V gene lookup returns CDR1 LGHDT and CDR2 YNNKEL (reference sequence). This CDR3 spans 16 amino acids. In DNA, the CDR3 is TGTGCCAGCAGCCAAGTGTGGGACAGGGGAAACACTGAAGCTTTCTTT. It specifies CASSQVWDRGNTEAFF.

This clonotype was counted only a few times. The V call is TRBV20-1, the J call TRBJ2-2; weak D call: TRBD2 (5 bases). CDR3 size: 16 residues. CDR1 and CDR2 from the germline V gene are DFQATT and SNEGSKA (reference sequence). V lost 0 bases, J lost 5 bases, and 16 bases lay in between. The CDR3 DNA is TGCAGTGCTAGAGATAGAACTCGGGGAAGGACCGGGGAGCTGTTTTTT. Amino acid sequence: CSARDRTRGRTGELFF.

This clonotype was picked up many times. The rearrangement uses TRBV20-1 and TRBJ2-1, with 7 bases that match TRBD2. The length of the CDR3 is 16 residues. Trimming took 1 base from V and 1 from J; bases not matched to a gene: 7. Looked up from germline, CDR1 is DFQATT and CDR2 is SNEGSKA (reference sequence). Here the CDR3 DNA reads TGCAGTGCTAGAGGGGCTAGCGGTACTTCCTACAATGAGCAGTTCTTC. Residues: CSARGASGTSYNEQFF.

This chain connects TRBV5-6 to TRBJ1-2, with 8 bases aligning to TRBD1. V lost 0 bases, J lost 8 bases, and 3 bases stayed unmatched. Germline V CDR1 and CDR2: SGHDT, YYEEEE. The CDR3 spans 13 residues. Here the CDR3 reads CASSLAGTGGYTF. CDR3 coding DNA: TGTGCCAGCAGCTTGGCCGGGACAGGAGGCTACACCTTC.

J is TRBJ1-3 and V is TRBV6-1, with unresolved D. Germline loops: CDR1 MNHNS, CDR2 SASEGT. The CDR3 is made up of 14 amino acids. Trimming removed 6 bases at V and 1 base at J, with 10 bases between. The CDR3 sequence: CASRLRVSGNTIYF. In DNA, the CDR3 is TGTGCCAGCAGACTAAGGGTGTCTGGAAACACCATATATTTT.

V is TRBV12-3 or TRBV12-4 and J is TRBJ1-1; TRBD1 aligns across 7 bases. Trimming at V came to 1 base and at J to 0 bases, leaving 8 bases not matched to a gene. The CDR3 runs 17 residues. The CDR3 spells CASSLVRAGGMNTEAFF. The CDR3 nucleotides are TGTGCCAGCAGTTTAGTAAGGGCAGGGGGAATGAACACTGAAGCTTTCTTT.

This chain uses TRBV2 with TRBJ1-1, with D possibly matching TRBD1 (5 bases). Germline CDR1 SNHLY, CDR2 FYNNEI. This CDR3 is built from 16 residues. V gave up 10 bases and J gave up 1 base, with 22 bases separating them. The DNA for the CDR3 is TGTGCCACCGACGGGCCAATCGGGGCGAGGAACACTGAAGCTTTCTTT. This encodes CATDGPIGARNTEAFF.

The chain uses TRBV5-1 and TRBJ2-1, with D possibly matching TRBD2 (5 bases). The CDR3 is 16 residues long. Germline V gene data show CDR1 as SGHRS and CDR2 as YFSETQ. Trimming stripped 1 base from V and 7 bases from J, with 18 bases between. CDR3 sequence reads: CASSLPGNSVGNEQFF. CDR3 coding DNA: TGCGCCAGCAGCTTGCCGGGGAATAGTGTCGGGAATGAGCAGTTCTTC.